The rows below give T cell receptor beta chains drawn from one sample of a study of human T cells and chemical hapten exposure. TCRdb processed the RACE reads anew with MiXCR; each CDR3 protein has one entry. The table lists around 130,000 distinct CDR3 sequences, approximately 9% of them singletons, with roughly 1.6% in the top ten. Material: whole blood. The receptors were sampled from a male donor in good health. Some clones in this sample may be carry-over from other donors' samples. CDR3s include the opening cysteine and the closing phenylalanine or tryptophan. The D gene is left open where the match is weak. Clone size appears in some rows only: once, few, many, or a class for an expanded clone.

D,V,size,J,DNA,CDR3
-,TRBV5-6,many,TRBJ2-2,TGTGCCAGCAGCTTGAGTCAGAACACCGGGGAGCTGTTTTTT,CASSLSQNTGELFF
-,TRBV5-4,many,TRBJ2-7,TGTGCCAGCAGCCGGAAGGGGGGCTCCTACGAGCAGTACTTC,CASSRKGGSYEQYF
TRBD2,TRBV11-3,-,TRBJ2-1,TGTGCCAGCAGCTTAGCAGGTAGCGGGGGGGAGCAGTTCTTC,CASSLAGSGGEQFF
-,TRBV6-5,few,TRBJ1-1,TGTGCCAGCAGTTACTCCGGAGGGGCGAACACTGAAGCTTTCTTT,CASSYSGGANTEAFF
-,TRBV5-1,many,TRBJ2-3,TGCGCCAGCAGCTTGGATGGCGGGGGCGCAGATACGCAGTATTTT,CASSLDGGGADTQYF
-,TRBV20-1,-,TRBJ2-2,TGCAGTGCTAGATCAGGGGGGGGGCGGAACACCAGGGAGCTGTTTTTT,CSARSGGGRNTRELFF
TRBD2,TRBV20-1,many,TRBJ2-7,TGCAGTGCTAGAGATCGGCTAGCGGGAACCTACGAGCAGTACTTC,CSARDRLAGTYEQYF
-,TRBV6-2/TRBV6-3,few,TRBJ1-5,TGTGCCAGCAGTTACAAGGGGGGCTTTAAGCAGCCCCAGCATTTT,CASSYKGGFKQPQHF
TRBD1,TRBV12-3/TRBV12-4,-,TRBJ2-7,TGTGCCAGCAGTCGAGGGGGCCACGAGCAGTACTTC,CASSRGGHEQYF
-,TRBV2,few,TRBJ1-1,TGTGCCAGCAGTGTGACAGACCAGATGAACACTGAAGCTTTCTTT,CASSVTDQMNTEAFF
-,TRBV7-9,-,TRBJ2-1,TGTGCCAGCAGCTCCTCTAGGGGGTTATACTACAATGAGCAGTTCTTC,CASSSSRGLYYNEQFF
-,TRBV5-1,many,TRBJ1-1,TGCGCCAGCAGCAGCCAGGGGAATCGGGGCACTGAAGCTTTCTTT,CASSSQGNRGTEAFF
-,TRBV3-1,many,TRBJ2-2,TGTGCCAGCAGCCTAGACATCTACACCGGGGAGCTGTTTTTT,CASSLDIYTGELFF
TRBD1,TRBV6-2/TRBV6-3,-,TRBJ2-7,TGTGCCAGCTACACAGGGGTAAAGACCTACGAGCAGTACTTC,CASYTGVKTYEQYF
-,TRBV5-1,many,TRBJ1-1,TGCGCCAGCAGCGCAGCGGACGGAACCATGAACACTGAAGCTTTCTTT,CASSAADGTMNTEAFF
TRBD1,TRBV5-1,-,TRBJ2-5,TGCGCCAGCAGCTTGGGCCAGGGGGCATTGGAGACCCAGTACTTC,CASSLGQGALETQYF
-,TRBV5-5,-,TRBJ2-1,TGTGCCAGCAGCCAGTGGGATGAGCAGTTCTTC,CASSQWDEQFF
-,TRBV3-1,-,TRBJ2-1,TGTGCCAGCAGCCTTGTTGGGGGGTCTACCTACAATGAGCAGTTCTTC,CASSLVGGSTYNEQFF
TRBD1,TRBV20-1,-,TRBJ1-5,TGCAGTGCTGTGACAGGGAGAAATCAGCCCCAGCATTTT,CSAVTGRNQPQHF
-,TRBV5-1,-,TRBJ2-3,TGCGCCAGCAGCTTGACACACAGTCTAGATACGCAGTATTTT,CASSLTHSLDTQYF
-,TRBV10-3,few,TRBJ1-3,TGTGCCATCAGTGGCAACAGGGTTGAGGCTGGAAACACCATATATTTT,CAISGNRVEAGNTIYF
TRBD1,TRBV5-1,-,TRBJ1-3,TGCGCCAGCAGCGTGGACAGGCTCTCTGGAAACACCATATATTTT,CASSVDRLSGNTIYF
-,TRBV29-1,many,TRBJ1-2,TGCAGCGTGGGCAGATCCACCCTGAACTATGGCTACACCTTC,CSVGRSTLNYGYTF
TRBD1,TRBV5-6,-,TRBJ1-4,TGTGCCAGCAGCCAAAACGGACAGGGAGGCGAAAAACTGTTTTTT,CASSQNGQGGEKLFF
TRBD2,TRBV2,few,TRBJ2-2,TGTGCCAGCAGGGGGGGGGCGAACACCGGGGAGCTGTTTTTT,CASRGGANTGELFF
TRBD1,TRBV12-3/TRBV12-4,-,TRBJ2-7,TGTGCCAGCAGTCCCCGGACAGGGGGGTTCTACGAGCAGTACTTC,CASSPRTGGFYEQYF
TRBD2,TRBV14,-,TRBJ2-5,TGTGCCAGCAGCCAAGGGGGAGGGGAACCGCGGTTCCCGAAACGACAATACCAAGAGACCCAGTACTTC,CASSQGGGEPRFPKRQYQETQYF
TRBD1,TRBV7-9,few,TRBJ2-3,TGTGCCAGCATTCGGGACAGGAACACAGATACGCAGTATTTT,CASIRDRNTDTQYF
TRBD1,TRBV11-2,many,TRBJ2-7,TGTGCCAGCAGCTTAGAGGCCCCAGGGGGTCGGGACGAGCAGTACTTC,CASSLEAPGGRDEQYF
-,TRBV11-3,few,TRBJ2-2,TGTGCCAGCAGCTCCTTCCAGCCCCCTGGGGAGCTGTTTTTT,CASSSFQPPGELFF
-,TRBV7-9,-,TRBJ1-1,TGTGCCAGCAGCCCTACCACATCGGCGAAGACTGAAGCTTTCTTT,CASSPTTSAKTEAFF
-,TRBV29-1,-,TRBJ1-1,TGCAGCGTTGCTGGGGGTTACACTGAAGCTTTCTTT,CSVAGGYTEAFF
TRBD1,TRBV2,few,TRBJ2-2,TGTGCCAGCAGTCGGGACAGACCGAACACCGGGGAGCTGTTTTTT,CASSRDRPNTGELFF
-,TRBV12-3/TRBV12-4,few,TRBJ2-5,TGTGCCAGCACCGCCCCAGGGGTTAAAGAGACCCAGTACTTC,CASTAPGVKETQYF
TRBD2,TRBV2,-,TRBJ2-1,TGTGCCAGCGTGTTAGGGGCGGGAGGGCCCTACAATGAGCAGTTCTTC,CASVLGAGGPYNEQFF
TRBD1,TRBV4-3,few,TRBJ1-1,TGCGCCAGCAGCCAAGTAAGGACAGGAGACACTGAAGCTTTCTTT,CASSQVRTGDTEAFF
TRBD1,TRBV5-4,-,TRBJ2-5,TGTGCCAGCAGCATCCCGACAGGGATCAACCAAGAGACCCAGTACTTC,CASSIPTGINQETQYF
TRBD1,TRBV7-9,-,TRBJ2-1,TGTGCCAGCAGCTTATCCGGGACAGGGGTAAACAATGAGCAGTTCTTC,CASSLSGTGVNNEQFF
-,TRBV2,-,TRBJ2-4,TGTGCCAGTTTACAGGGGAGGGCAAACATTCAGTACTTC,CASLQGRANIQYF
-,TRBV7-2,-,TRBJ2-7,TGTGCCAGCGGGGGGGCAACCCACGAGCAGTACTTC,CASGGATHEQYF
-,TRBV20-1,-,TRBJ2-7,TGCAGTGCCAAAACAGGTACGGCTTCGTGGGAGCAGTACTTC,CSAKTGTASWEQYF